This is a list of T cell receptor beta chains from one sample in a study of T cell repertoires in cytomegalovirus infection. Using its own MiXCR run on the reads, TCRdb lists one record per CDR3 protein. The sample holds about 250,000 distinct CDR3 sequences, around 6.6% seen once. Sequencing was done on a sample of PBMCs. All receptors come from a human donor in good health (CMV status not recorded). Some clones in this sample may be carry-over from other donors' samples. The CDR3 runs from the conserved cysteine through the conserved F or W. A D gene is named only where the DNA matches it firmly. Only part of the rows carry a size: once, few, many, or a class if the clone is expanded.

j_call: TRBJ1-5; v_call: TRBV6-6; clone_size: many; d_call: NA; cdr3_nt: TGTGCCAGCAACAACGATCACCTTGAGGGCAATCAGCCCCAGCATTTT; cdr3_aa: CASNNDHLEGNQPQHF
j_call: TRBJ2-2; v_call: TRBV6-2/TRBV6-3; clone_size: many; d_call: TRBD1; cdr3_nt: TGTGCCAGCAGTACCCGCACCTGGACAGGGAACACACCGTTAGAGCTGTTTTTT; cdr3_aa: CASSTRTWTGNTPLELFF
j_call: TRBJ1-3; v_call: TRBV20-1; clone_size: NA; d_call: TRBD1; cdr3_nt: TGCAGTGTCAGGGGGAGCTCTGGAAACACCATATATTTT; cdr3_aa: CSVRGSSGNTIYF
j_call: TRBJ1-1; v_call: TRBV6-2/TRBV6-3; clone_size: many; d_call: NA; cdr3_nt: TGTGCCAGCAGTCCCGGGGCAATTAAGTACACTGAAGCTTTCTTT; cdr3_aa: CASSPGAIKYTEAFF
j_call: TRBJ2-7; v_call: TRBV6-5; clone_size: NA; d_call: NA; cdr3_nt: TGTGCCAGCAGTTACGGACCGGGACACTTCTACGAGCAGTACTTC; cdr3_aa: CASSYGPGHFYEQYF
j_call: TRBJ2-7; v_call: TRBV10-3; clone_size: few; d_call: TRBD2; cdr3_nt: TGTGCCATCAGTGACTCGCCTAGCGGGGCCTACGAGCAGTACTTC; cdr3_aa: CAISDSPSGAYEQYF
j_call: TRBJ2-7; v_call: TRBV6-5; clone_size: many; d_call: TRBD2; cdr3_nt: TGTGCCAGCAGTTACAGCTCCCCCCGGGGGGGTTACGAGCAGTACTTC; cdr3_aa: CASSYSSPRGGYEQYF
j_call: TRBJ2-4; v_call: TRBV7-2; clone_size: many; d_call: TRBD1; cdr3_nt: TGTGCCAGCAGCTCGGGACAGAAAAACATTCAGTACTTC; cdr3_aa: CASSSGQKNIQYF
j_call: TRBJ1-1; v_call: TRBV10-3; clone_size: many; d_call: TRBD1; cdr3_nt: TGTGCCATCGGGACAGGGGGCATGAACACTGAAGCTTTCTTT; cdr3_aa: CAIGTGGMNTEAFF
j_call: TRBJ1-1; v_call: TRBV7-2; clone_size: many; d_call: TRBD1; cdr3_nt: TGTGCCAGCAGCTCGGACAGGGGGAACACTGAAGCTTTCTTT; cdr3_aa: CASSSDRGNTEAFF
j_call: TRBJ2-7; v_call: TRBV7-2; clone_size: many; d_call: NA; cdr3_nt: TGTGCCAGCAGCTTTGGTAGGAGTCCCTACGAGCAGTACTTC; cdr3_aa: CASSFGRSPYEQYF
j_call: TRBJ1-2; v_call: TRBV11-2; clone_size: many; d_call: TRBD1; cdr3_nt: TGTGCCAGCAGCCATGGACAGGACTATGGCTACACCTTC; cdr3_aa: CASSHGQDYGYTF
j_call: TRBJ1-1; v_call: TRBV9; clone_size: NA; d_call: NA; cdr3_nt: TGTGCCAGCAGCGCTGACGACATCACTGAAGCTTTCTTT; cdr3_aa: CASSADDITEAFF
j_call: TRBJ1-2; v_call: TRBV6-2/TRBV6-3; clone_size: many; d_call: NA; cdr3_nt: TGTGCCAGCACAATGGGAGGGACGGGCTATGGCTACACCTTC; cdr3_aa: CASTMGGTGYGYTF
j_call: TRBJ1-5; v_call: TRBV6-4; clone_size: few; d_call: NA; cdr3_nt: TGTGCCAGCAGTGTTACCAGGGATCAGCCCCAGCATTTT; cdr3_aa: CASSVTRDQPQHF
j_call: TRBJ1-2; v_call: TRBV6-6; clone_size: NA; d_call: NA; cdr3_nt: TGTGCCAGCAGTCGCTCTTTCAGATATGGCTACACCTTC; cdr3_aa: CASSRSFRYGYTF
j_call: TRBJ1-1; v_call: TRBV5-1; clone_size: NA; d_call: NA; cdr3_nt: TGCGCCAGCAGCTTGTTTATTGGCATGAACACTGAAGCTTTCTTT; cdr3_aa: CASSLFIGMNTEAFF
j_call: TRBJ2-1; v_call: TRBV27; clone_size: many; d_call: TRBD2; cdr3_nt: TGTGCCAGCAGCCCTCTGGGACTAGCGGGTAATGAGCAGTTCTTC; cdr3_aa: CASSPLGLAGNEQFF
j_call: TRBJ1-2; v_call: TRBV28; clone_size: many; d_call: NA; cdr3_nt: TGTGCCAGCAGTTGGGTGGCAGGGAAGAACTATGGCTACACCTTC; cdr3_aa: CASSWVAGKNYGYTF
j_call: TRBJ2-3; v_call: TRBV7-2; clone_size: many; d_call: NA; cdr3_nt: TGTGCCAGCAGCTTAAAAGGGCCCACAGATACGCAGTATTTT; cdr3_aa: CASSLKGPTDTQYF
j_call: TRBJ2-7; v_call: TRBV30; clone_size: many; d_call: NA; cdr3_nt: TGTGCCTGGAAGGCAGGGCACTACGAGCAGTACTTC; cdr3_aa: CAWKAGHYEQYF
j_call: TRBJ1-1; v_call: TRBV7-2; clone_size: many; d_call: NA; cdr3_nt: TGTGCCAGCAGCCAAGGGAGGGGGAACACTGAAGCTTTCTTT; cdr3_aa: CASSQGRGNTEAFF
j_call: TRBJ1-2; v_call: TRBV28; clone_size: many; d_call: NA; cdr3_nt: TGTGCCAGCAGCTCCCCGGGAGCACCCTCTAACTATGGCTACACCTTC; cdr3_aa: CASSSPGAPSNYGYTF
j_call: TRBJ1-2; v_call: TRBV6-5; clone_size: NA; d_call: NA; cdr3_nt: TGTGCCAGCTACGGACATGGGATAGCTAACTATGGCTACACCTTC; cdr3_aa: CASYGHGIANYGYTF
j_call: TRBJ2-3; v_call: TRBV29-1; clone_size: few; d_call: TRBD2; cdr3_nt: TGCAGCGCCGGGGTCGGGCCTAGCGGGGGCACAGATACGCAGTATTTT; cdr3_aa: CSAGVGPSGGTDTQYF
j_call: TRBJ1-2; v_call: TRBV7-2; clone_size: many; d_call: NA; cdr3_nt: TGTGCCAGCGCTAAGGGGGGGCCGGACTATGGCTACACCTTC; cdr3_aa: CASAKGGPDYGYTF
j_call: TRBJ2-1; v_call: TRBV20-1; clone_size: NA; d_call: NA; cdr3_nt: TGCAGTGCTAGAAGGGGGGGCCCTCTCTACAATGAGCAGTTCTTC; cdr3_aa: CSARRGGPLYNEQFF
j_call: TRBJ1-2; v_call: TRBV6-1; clone_size: many; d_call: NA; cdr3_nt: TGTGCCAGCAGGCCGACCGACAGGACTAACTATGGCTACACCTTC; cdr3_aa: CASRPTDRTNYGYTF
j_call: TRBJ2-3; v_call: TRBV9; clone_size: many; d_call: NA; cdr3_nt: TGTGCCAGCAGCGTAGCTGACATAGTGGATACGCAGTATTTT; cdr3_aa: CASSVADIVDTQYF
j_call: TRBJ2-7; v_call: TRBV7-2; clone_size: many; d_call: TRBD2; cdr3_nt: TGTGCCAGCAGCTTAATAGCGGGAGGCTACGAGCAGTACTTC; cdr3_aa: CASSLIAGGYEQYF
j_call: TRBJ2-7; v_call: TRBV14; clone_size: NA; d_call: NA; cdr3_nt: TGTGCCAGCAGCCAAGAAGGTTCCGGTAACTACGAGCAGTACTTC; cdr3_aa: CASSQEGSGNYEQYF
j_call: TRBJ2-1; v_call: TRBV7-6; clone_size: NA; d_call: TRBD2; cdr3_nt: TGTGCCAGCAGCTTAACTAGCGGGAAATACAATGAGCAGTTCTTC; cdr3_aa: CASSLTSGKYNEQFF
j_call: TRBJ1-1; v_call: TRBV30; clone_size: many; d_call: NA; cdr3_nt: TGTGCCTGGAGTGCCCTAGAGAACACTGAAGCTTTCTTT; cdr3_aa: CAWSALENTEAFF
j_call: TRBJ2-2; v_call: TRBV4-1; clone_size: many; d_call: TRBD1; cdr3_nt: TGCGCCAGCAGCTCTCCCGGGACAGGGGGCACCGGGGAGCTGTTTTTT; cdr3_aa: CASSSPGTGGTGELFF
j_call: TRBJ1-6; v_call: TRBV10-3; clone_size: many; d_call: NA; cdr3_nt: TGTGCCATCAAGGGGCAGGCCGATTCACCCCTCCACTTT; cdr3_aa: CAIKGQADSPLHF
j_call: TRBJ1-6; v_call: TRBV7-2; clone_size: many; d_call: TRBD1; cdr3_nt: TGTGCCAGCAGCTTATATTCAGGGGGTAATTCACCCCTCCACTTT; cdr3_aa: CASSLYSGGNSPLHF
j_call: TRBJ2-2; v_call: TRBV20-1; clone_size: many; d_call: TRBD1; cdr3_nt: TGCAGTGCTAGAAAGACAGGGAAGCACACCGGGGAGCTGTTTTTT; cdr3_aa: CSARKTGKHTGELFF
j_call: TRBJ1-1; v_call: TRBV19; clone_size: many; d_call: NA; cdr3_nt: TGTGCCAGTATGAGATCTCCGACCGAAGCTTTCTTT; cdr3_aa: CASMRSPTEAFF
j_call: TRBJ2-7; v_call: TRBV27; clone_size: many; d_call: TRBD1; cdr3_nt: TGTGCCAGCAGTTTACGGACAGGGGGAACCTACGAGCAGTACTTC; cdr3_aa: CASSLRTGGTYEQYF
j_call: TRBJ1-1; v_call: TRBV29-1; clone_size: many; d_call: NA; cdr3_nt: TGCAGCGTTACCGGGGGGAGCACTGAAGCTTTCTTT; cdr3_aa: CSVTGGSTEAFF
j_call: TRBJ2-2; v_call: TRBV7-6; clone_size: many; d_call: NA; cdr3_nt: TGTGCCAGCAGCCTAATTGGACAGACCGGGGAGCTGTTTTTT; cdr3_aa: CASSLIGQTGELFF
j_call: TRBJ1-2; v_call: TRBV6-2/TRBV6-3; clone_size: many; d_call: NA; cdr3_nt: TGTGCCAGCAGCCTTTACCGGATTAACTATGGCTACACCTTC; cdr3_aa: CASSLYRINYGYTF
j_call: TRBJ2-3; v_call: TRBV20-1; clone_size: many; d_call: NA; cdr3_nt: TGCAGTGCTATCCGCGGAAGTATCTCTAGCACAGATACGCAGTATTTT; cdr3_aa: CSAIRGSISSTDTQYF
j_call: TRBJ2-1; v_call: TRBV10-3; clone_size: many; d_call: NA; cdr3_nt: TGTGCCATCAGTTCTACCCGGGGCGCCTACAATGAGCAGTTCTTC; cdr3_aa: CAISSTRGAYNEQFF
j_call: TRBJ1-4; v_call: TRBV7-2; clone_size: many; d_call: NA; cdr3_nt: TGTGCCAGCAGGTTGGCAGGAGCTTTCGTAACTAATGAAAAACTGTTTTTT; cdr3_aa: CASRLAGAFVTNEKLFF
j_call: TRBJ1-1; v_call: TRBV7-2; clone_size: many; d_call: TRBD1; cdr3_nt: TGTGCCAGCAGCTTCAAACAGGGGACTGAAGCTTTCTTT; cdr3_aa: CASSFKQGTEAFF
j_call: TRBJ2-6; v_call: TRBV5-1; clone_size: many; d_call: TRBD1; cdr3_nt: TGCGCCAGCAGCTTATCCGGGACAGGGCTCTCTGGGGCCAACGTCCTGACTTTC; cdr3_aa: CASSLSGTGLSGANVLTF
j_call: TRBJ2-1; v_call: TRBV29-1; clone_size: few; d_call: NA; cdr3_nt: TGCAGCGTTGGAGGGCGAGAGCAGTTCTTC; cdr3_aa: CSVGGREQFF
j_call: TRBJ2-1; v_call: TRBV12-3/TRBV12-4; clone_size: many; d_call: TRBD2; cdr3_nt: TGTGCCAGCAGTTTAGCGTCGGGGGGCAATGAGCAGTTCTTC; cdr3_aa: CASSLASGGNEQFF
j_call: TRBJ2-1; v_call: TRBV14; clone_size: many; d_call: TRBD2; cdr3_nt: TGTGCCAGCAGTCTAAGAACTAGCGGGAACAATGAGCAGTTCTTC; cdr3_aa: CASSLRTSGNNEQFF
j_call: TRBJ1-1; v_call: TRBV19; clone_size: many; d_call: NA; cdr3_nt: TGTGCCAGTAGTCGGGGGCGGGCGAACACTGAAGCTTTCTTT; cdr3_aa: CASSRGRANTEAFF
j_call: TRBJ1-2; v_call: TRBV7-9; clone_size: many; d_call: NA; cdr3_nt: TGTGCCAGCTCGAACAGGGACTATGGCTACACCTTC; cdr3_aa: CASSNRDYGYTF
j_call: TRBJ2-1; v_call: TRBV28; clone_size: many; d_call: TRBD1; cdr3_nt: TGTGCCAGCAGTTCCCAGGGTACCGGGACAGGGATGATGGGGAATGAGCAGTTCTTC; cdr3_aa: CASSSQGTGTGMMGNEQFF